A selection of T cell receptor beta chains follows, all from one sample in a study of T-cell memory formation after mild COVID-19. TCRdb re-analysed the 5' RACE reads in MiXCR, keeping a single row per CDR3 protein. The profile shows around 400,000 distinct CDR3 sequences, approximately 24% of them singletons. The material sequenced was PBMCs or a T cell subset sorted from them (not recorded which). The receptors shown here come from an adult woman who had mild COVID-19 (a few samples of this study predate the infection). Cell type and time point are not known. CDR3s include the opening cysteine and the closing phenylalanine or tryptophan. D genes are given only for firm matches. Only some rows state a clone size, as once, few, many or a class for expanded clones.

clone_size	j_call	d_call	v_call	cdr3_nt	cdr3_aa
-	TRBJ1-2	TRBD1	TRBV11-3	TGTGCCAGCAGCTGGACAGGGGGCTTTGGCTACACCTTC	CASSWTGGFGYTF
-	TRBJ2-7	-	TRBV7-2	TGTGCCAGCAGCCATCAGCTAAGCTCCTACGAGCAGTACTTC	CASSHQLSSYEQYF
-	TRBJ2-7	TRBD1	TRBV7-3	TGTGCCAGCAGCTTAAGGGGGACAGGGGTAAACGAGCAGTACTTC	CASSLRGTGVNEQYF
few	TRBJ1-2	-	TRBV5-1	TGCGCCAGCAGCCCACGGGGAGAGAACTATGGCTACACCTTC	CASSPRGENYGYTF
-	TRBJ2-2	-	TRBV21-1	TGTGCCAGCAGCAAAGGATGGGAACAGGGGAGCACCGGGGAGCTGTTTTTT	CASSKGWEQGSTGELFF
-	TRBJ2-1	TRBD2	TRBV2	TGTGCCAGCAAGACTAGCGGCTTCTACAATGAGCAGTTCTTC	CASKTSGFYNEQFF
once	TRBJ1-1	-	TRBV7-9	TGTGCCAGCAGAGATAGCAGGGACATGAACACTGAAGCTTTCTTT	CASRDSRDMNTEAFF
-	TRBJ1-2	-	TRBV12-3/TRBV12-4	TGTGCCAGCAGTTTTTGGGGGGACTATGGCTACACCTTC	CASSFWGDYGYTF
few	TRBJ2-7	TRBD1	TRBV12-3/TRBV12-4	TGTGCCAGCAGTTCTGGACAGGGCCACGAGCAGTACTTC	CASSSGQGHEQYF
-	TRBJ2-7	TRBD2	TRBV5-1	TGCGCCAGCAGCGGGGGAGGGCTCTCCTACGAGCAGTACTTC	CASSGGGLSYEQYF
-	TRBJ2-2	-	TRBV6-5	TGTGCCAGTCGAGCCCCCGGACAGAGCATTTTCACCGGGGAGCTGTTTTTT	CASRAPGQSIFTGELFF
few	TRBJ2-3	TRBD2	TRBV2	TGTGCCATACGGGGGGACTCGAGCACAGATACGCAGTATTTT	CAIRGDSSTDTQYF
once	TRBJ1-1	-	TRBV9	TGTGCCAGCAGCGTAACAGGGCACGAGGAGGAAGCTTTCTTT	CASSVTGHEEEAFF
-	TRBJ2-3	-	TRBV5-1	TGCGCCAGCAGCTTGGCCGCGACGGGAAGCACAGATACGCAGTATTTT	CASSLAATGSTDTQYF
few	TRBJ2-3	-	TRBV2	TGTGCCAGCATCGGGGAGATCACAGATACGCAGTATTTT	CASIGEITDTQYF
-	TRBJ2-5	-	TRBV7-9	TGTGCCAGCAGCACAGCTAGCGCCCAAGAGACCCAGTACTTC	CASSTASAQETQYF
few	TRBJ2-7	TRBD1	TRBV27	TGTGCCAGCAAAGTAATGGCCCGGGACAGGAGCTCCTACGAGCAGTACTTC	CASKVMARDRSSYEQYF
-	TRBJ2-3	-	TRBV20-1	TGCAGTGCAACCGGGACATCTAGCACAGATACGCAGTATTTT	CSATGTSSTDTQYF
few	TRBJ2-3	-	TRBV27	TGTGCCAGCAGTTTATGGCAGGGTGGAGATACGCAGTATTTT	CASSLWQGGDTQYF
few	TRBJ1-6	TRBD1	TRBV6-1	TGTGCCAGCAGTGACCTACGACAGGGGGGCTCACCCCTCCACTTT	CASSDLRQGGSPLHF
few	TRBJ2-5	-	TRBV12-3/TRBV12-4	TGTGCCAGCACCTCAATGGGGGCTGGAGAGACCCAGTACTTC	CASTSMGAGETQYF
few	TRBJ1-6	TRBD1	TRBV29-1	TGCAGCGCACAAGTCCGGGACAGCAATTCACCCCTCCACTTT	CSAQVRDSNSPLHF
-	TRBJ2-5	TRBD2	TRBV7-9	TGTGCCAGCAGCTTAGGGCGGGAGTGGGAGACCCAGTACTTC	CASSLGREWETQYF
-	TRBJ1-2	-	TRBV7-2	TGTGCCAGCACTCCGGGCTCCCTTGAGGGCTACACCTTC	CASTPGSLEGYTF
-	TRBJ1-6	TRBD1	TRBV3-1	TGTGCCAGCAGCCACAGGGGGCGTTCACCCCTCCACTTT	CASSHRGRSPLHF
few	TRBJ1-4	-	TRBV5-1	TGCGCCAGCAGGGAGGGGGAAAAACTGTTTTTT	CASREGEKLFF
many	TRBJ1-1	TRBD1	TRBV13	TGTGCCAGCAGCTGGACAGGGGGTTGGGACACTGAAGCTTTCTTT	CASSWTGGWDTEAFF
-	TRBJ2-2	-	TRBV24-1	TGTGCCACCAGTGACGCCTTACAGGGTCCCGGGGAGCTGTTTTTT	CATSDALQGPGELFF
few	TRBJ2-3	-	TRBV20-1	TGCAGTGCTAGTTCGCGCCTAGCTGAGGATACGCAGTATTTT	CSASSRLAEDTQYF
-	TRBJ2-3	-	TRBV5-1	TGCGCCAGCAATTGGGACAGCACAGATACGCAGTATTTT	CASNWDSTDTQYF
-	TRBJ1-1	TRBD1	TRBV20-1	TGCAGTGCTAGAGATCATGGACAGGCAGGGGTGCATTACACTGAAGCTTTCTTT	CSARDHGQAGVHYTEAFF
-	TRBJ2-6	TRBD1	TRBV5-1	TGCGCCAGCAGCTCGGGACAGCCCCTCTATGGGGCCAACGTCCTGACTTTC	CASSSGQPLYGANVLTF
-	TRBJ1-1	TRBD1	TRBV20-1	TGCAGTGCCGGACAGGGGGGTTCCTTTGAAGCTTTCTTT	CSAGQGGSFEAFF
-	TRBJ1-1	-	TRBV20-1	TGCAGTGCTAGAGACTTTGGGGGGTTGGCTGAAGCTTTCTTT	CSARDFGGLAEAFF
-	TRBJ2-7	-	TRBV11-2	TGTGCCAGCAGCCATAATTACGGACGGTCGCAGGCCTACGAGCAGTACTTC	CASSHNYGRSQAYEQYF
few	TRBJ1-2	-	TRBV7-9	TGTGCCAGCAGCTCAACGCACAGCTATGGCTACACCTTC	CASSSTHSYGYTF
-	TRBJ2-7	TRBD1	TRBV2	TGTGCCAGCAGTGTAGTACGACAGGGCCCCTACGAGCAGTACTTC	CASSVVRQGPYEQYF
-	TRBJ2-7	-	TRBV5-6	TGTGCCAGCAGCAGAGGCGACAGTACCTACGAGCAGTACTTC	CASSRGDSTYEQYF
many	TRBJ2-7	TRBD2	TRBV19	TGTGCCAGTAGGCGGGGGGGACACACGTCCTACGAGCAGTACTTC	CASRRGGHTSYEQYF
-	TRBJ1-6	TRBD1	TRBV18	TGTGCCAGCTCACCGGACAGGACATCGTATAATTCACCCCTCCACTTT	CASSPDRTSYNSPLHF
-	TRBJ1-5	-	TRBV5-1	TGCGCCAGCAGCTTCAGGGGTTCTCAGCCCCAGCATTTT	CASSFRGSQPQHF
few	TRBJ1-1	TRBD1	TRBV6-5	TGTGCCAGCAGTTACTCGCAGGGGGCAAGGACTGAAGCTTTCTTT	CASSYSQGARTEAFF
few	TRBJ2-7	TRBD2	TRBV7-8	TGTGCCAGCAGCTTCGTCCTAGCGGAGTACGAGCAGTACTTC	CASSFVLAEYEQYF
-	TRBJ1-6	-	TRBV12-3/TRBV12-4	TGTGCCAGCAGCGGGCCCGATGACTCCTATAATTCACCCCTCCACTTT	CASSGPDDSYNSPLHF
-	TRBJ2-1	-	TRBV29-1	TGCAGCGTTCCGGGCCCTGGGTTGAGTGAGCAGTTCTTC	CSVPGPGLSEQFF
-	TRBJ2-1	-	TRBV19	TGTGCCAGTAGTACCCGGTTGGGCAATGAGCAGTTCTTC	CASSTRLGNEQFF
-	TRBJ2-3	-	TRBV9	TGTGCCAGCAACACAGATACGCAGTATTTT	CASNTDTQYF
many	TRBJ2-1	-	TRBV24-1	TGTGCCACCTCGAAAGAACTGGGGAACAATGAGCAGTTCTTC	CATSKELGNNEQFF
-	TRBJ2-7	TRBD2	TRBV27	TGTGCCAGCAGCCAGCCGGGGCGGGGGGCCTACGAGCAGTACTTC	CASSQPGRGAYEQYF
-	TRBJ1-1	-	TRBV10-3	TGTGCCATCAATAGGGGTAAAGACACTGAAGCTTTCTTT	CAINRGKDTEAFF
few	TRBJ2-3	TRBD2	TRBV12-3/TRBV12-4	TGTGCCAGCAGTCCGGGGACTAGCGGGAGGTACACAGATACGCAGTATTTT	CASSPGTSGRYTDTQYF
-	TRBJ2-7	TRBD2	TRBV3-1	TGTGCCAGCAGCCAGGGGCGGGCTAGCGGCTACGAGCAGTACTTC	CASSQGRASGYEQYF
few	TRBJ2-7	-	TRBV7-9	TGTGCCAGCAGCCCCTCCAGGTTGGCTTACGAGCAGTACTTC	CASSPSRLAYEQYF